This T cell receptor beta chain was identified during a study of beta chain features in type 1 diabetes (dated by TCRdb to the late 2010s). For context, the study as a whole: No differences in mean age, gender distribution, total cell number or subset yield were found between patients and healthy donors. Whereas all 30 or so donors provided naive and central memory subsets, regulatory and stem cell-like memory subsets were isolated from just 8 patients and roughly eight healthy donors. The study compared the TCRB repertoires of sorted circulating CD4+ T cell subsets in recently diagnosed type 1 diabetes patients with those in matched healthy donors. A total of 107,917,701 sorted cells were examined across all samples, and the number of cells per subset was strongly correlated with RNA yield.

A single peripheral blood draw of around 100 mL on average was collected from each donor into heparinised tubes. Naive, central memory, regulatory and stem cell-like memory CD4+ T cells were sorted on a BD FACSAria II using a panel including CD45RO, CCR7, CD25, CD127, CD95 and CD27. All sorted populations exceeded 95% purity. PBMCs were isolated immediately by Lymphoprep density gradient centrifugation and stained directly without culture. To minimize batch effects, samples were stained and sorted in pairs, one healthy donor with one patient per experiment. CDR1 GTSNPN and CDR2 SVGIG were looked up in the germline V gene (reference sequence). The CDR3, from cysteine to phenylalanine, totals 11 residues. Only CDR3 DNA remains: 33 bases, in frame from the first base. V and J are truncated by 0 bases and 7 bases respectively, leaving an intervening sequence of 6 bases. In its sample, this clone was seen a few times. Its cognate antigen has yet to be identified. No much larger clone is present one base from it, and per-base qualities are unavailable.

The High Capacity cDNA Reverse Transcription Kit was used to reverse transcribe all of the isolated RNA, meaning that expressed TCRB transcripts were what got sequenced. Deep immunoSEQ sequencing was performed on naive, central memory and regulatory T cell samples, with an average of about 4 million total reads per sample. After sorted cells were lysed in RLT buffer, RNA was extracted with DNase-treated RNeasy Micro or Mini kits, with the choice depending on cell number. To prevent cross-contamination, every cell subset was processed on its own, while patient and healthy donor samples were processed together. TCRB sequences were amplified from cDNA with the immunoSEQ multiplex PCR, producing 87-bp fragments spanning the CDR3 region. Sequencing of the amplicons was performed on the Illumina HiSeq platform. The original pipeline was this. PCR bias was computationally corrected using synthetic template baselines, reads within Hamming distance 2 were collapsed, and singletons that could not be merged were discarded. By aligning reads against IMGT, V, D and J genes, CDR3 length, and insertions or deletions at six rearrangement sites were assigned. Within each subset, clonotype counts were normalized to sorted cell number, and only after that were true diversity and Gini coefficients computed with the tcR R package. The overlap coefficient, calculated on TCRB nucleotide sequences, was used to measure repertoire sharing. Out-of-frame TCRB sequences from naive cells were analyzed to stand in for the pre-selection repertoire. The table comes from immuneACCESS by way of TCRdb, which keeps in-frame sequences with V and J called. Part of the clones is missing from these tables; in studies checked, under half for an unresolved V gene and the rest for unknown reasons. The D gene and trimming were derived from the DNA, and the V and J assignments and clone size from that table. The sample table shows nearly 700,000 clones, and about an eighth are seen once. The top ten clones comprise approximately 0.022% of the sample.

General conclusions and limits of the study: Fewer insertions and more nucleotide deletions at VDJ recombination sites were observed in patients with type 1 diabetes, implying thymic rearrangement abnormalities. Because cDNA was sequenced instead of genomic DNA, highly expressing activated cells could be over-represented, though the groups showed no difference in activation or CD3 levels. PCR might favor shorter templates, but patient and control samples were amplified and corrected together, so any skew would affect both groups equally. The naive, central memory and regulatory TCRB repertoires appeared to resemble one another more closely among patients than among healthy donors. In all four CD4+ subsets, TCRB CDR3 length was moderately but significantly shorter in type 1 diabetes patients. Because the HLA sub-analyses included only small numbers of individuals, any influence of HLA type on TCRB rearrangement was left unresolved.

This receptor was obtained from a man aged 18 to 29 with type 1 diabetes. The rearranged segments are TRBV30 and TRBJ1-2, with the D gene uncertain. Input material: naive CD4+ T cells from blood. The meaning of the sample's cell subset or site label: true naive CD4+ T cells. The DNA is TGTGCCTGGAGTGTACCGTCTGGCTACACCTTC. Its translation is CAWSVPSGYTF. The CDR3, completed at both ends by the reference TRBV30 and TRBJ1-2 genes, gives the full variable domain SQTIHQWPATLVQPVGSPLSLECTVEGTSNPNLYWYRQAAGRGLQLLFYSVGIGQISSEVPQNLSASRPQDRQFILSSKKLLLSDSGFYLCAWSVPSGYTFGSGTRLTVV.